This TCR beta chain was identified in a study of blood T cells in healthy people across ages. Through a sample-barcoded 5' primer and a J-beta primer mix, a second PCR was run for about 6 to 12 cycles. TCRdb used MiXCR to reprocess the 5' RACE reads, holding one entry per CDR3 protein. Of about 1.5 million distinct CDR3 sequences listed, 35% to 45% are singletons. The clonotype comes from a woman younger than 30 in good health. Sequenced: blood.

This CDR3 is CASSLAGGVATEAFF. In DNA form, the CDR3 reads TGTGCCAGCAGCTTAGCAGGAGGGGTTGCCACTGAAGCTTTCTTT. J is TRBJ1-1 and V is TRBV7-8; TRBD1 might be the D (5 bases). This CDR3 is built from 15 residues. Germline V gene lookup returns CDR1 SGHVS and CDR2 FQNEAQ. Trimming left V 0 bases short and J 4 bases short, with 12 bases between.